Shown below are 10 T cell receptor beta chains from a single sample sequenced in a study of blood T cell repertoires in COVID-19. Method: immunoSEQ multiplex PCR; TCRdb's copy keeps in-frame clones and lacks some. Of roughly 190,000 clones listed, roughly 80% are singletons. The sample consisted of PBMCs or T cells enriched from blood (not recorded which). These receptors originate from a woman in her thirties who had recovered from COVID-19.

The CDR3 DNA is TGTGCCAGCAGTATTCGACAGGGTACGACGCAGTATTTT. Translated: CASSIRQGTTQYF. The chain combines TRBV27 with TRBJ2-3; 7 bases fit TRBD1. This CDR3 spans 13 amino acids. The ends lost 5 bases at V and 9 bases at J; junction bases unmatched: 8. Germline V CDR1 and CDR2: MNHEY, SMNVEV (reference sequence).

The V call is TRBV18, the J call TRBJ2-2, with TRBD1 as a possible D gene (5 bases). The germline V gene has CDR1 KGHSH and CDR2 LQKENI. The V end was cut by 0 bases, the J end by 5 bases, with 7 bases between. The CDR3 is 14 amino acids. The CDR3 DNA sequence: TGTGCCAGCTCACCACCGACAGCGACCGGGGAGCTGTTTTTT. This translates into CASSPPTATGELFF.

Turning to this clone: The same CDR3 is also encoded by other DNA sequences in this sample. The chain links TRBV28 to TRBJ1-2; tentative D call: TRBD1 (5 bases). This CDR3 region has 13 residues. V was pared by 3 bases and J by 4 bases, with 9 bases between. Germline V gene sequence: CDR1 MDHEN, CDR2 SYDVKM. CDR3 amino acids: CASSLGGGYGYTF. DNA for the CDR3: TGTGCCAGCAGTTTGGGGGGAGGCTATGGCTACACCTTC.

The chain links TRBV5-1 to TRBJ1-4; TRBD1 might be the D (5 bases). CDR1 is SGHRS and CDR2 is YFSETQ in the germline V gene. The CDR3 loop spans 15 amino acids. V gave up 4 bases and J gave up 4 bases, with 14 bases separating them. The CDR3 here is CASSLGGVDNEKLFF. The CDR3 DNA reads TGCGCCAGCAGCCTAGGAGGGGTGGATAATGAAAAACTGTTTTTT. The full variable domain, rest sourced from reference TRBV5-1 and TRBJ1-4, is KAGVTQTPRYLIKTRGQQVTLSCSPISGHRSVSWYQQTPGQGLQFLFEYFSETQRNKGNFPGRFSGRQFSNSRSEMNVSTLELGDSALYLCASSLGGVDNEKLFFGSGTQLSVL.

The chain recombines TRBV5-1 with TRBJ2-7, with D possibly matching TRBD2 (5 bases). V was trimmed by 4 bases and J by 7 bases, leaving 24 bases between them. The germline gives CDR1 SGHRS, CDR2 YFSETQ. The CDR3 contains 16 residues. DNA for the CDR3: TGCGCCAGCAGCGGAACTAGTCGGGCGACCTCTTCGGAGCAGTACTTC. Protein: CASSGTSRATSSEQYF.

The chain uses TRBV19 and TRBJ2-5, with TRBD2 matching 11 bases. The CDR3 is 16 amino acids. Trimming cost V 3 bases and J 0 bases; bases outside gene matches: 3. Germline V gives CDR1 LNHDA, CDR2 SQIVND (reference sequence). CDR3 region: CASSMDSGRDQETQYF. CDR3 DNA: TGTGCCAGTAGTATGGATAGCGGGAGGGACCAAGAGACCCAGTACTTC.

The CDR3 nucleotides read TGTGCCAGTAGTATAACTGGGGGACAGCTGTCGGTCGAGTATGGCTACACCTTC. It yields the protein CASSITGGQLSVEYGYTF. The chain couples TRBV19 to TRBJ1-2; 7 bases map to TRBD1. After removal of 2 bases from V and 5 bases from J, the junction contained 17 bases not matched to a gene. Germline CDR1 reads LNHDA; CDR2 reads SQIVND (reference sequence). The CDR3 spans 18 residues.

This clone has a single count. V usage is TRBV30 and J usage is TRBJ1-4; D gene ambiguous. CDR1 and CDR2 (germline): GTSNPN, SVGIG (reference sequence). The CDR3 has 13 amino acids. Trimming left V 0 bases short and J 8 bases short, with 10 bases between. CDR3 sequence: CAWSVSHLEKLFF. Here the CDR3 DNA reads TGTGCCTGGAGTGTGAGTCACTTGGAAAAACTGTTTTTT.

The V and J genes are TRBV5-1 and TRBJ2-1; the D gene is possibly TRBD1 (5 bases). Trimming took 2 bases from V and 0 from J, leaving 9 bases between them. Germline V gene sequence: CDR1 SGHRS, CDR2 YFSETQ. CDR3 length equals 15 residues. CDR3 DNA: TGCGCCAGCAGCTTTTCCCAGGGCTCCTACAATGAGCAGTTCTTC. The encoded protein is CASSFSQGSYNEQFF.

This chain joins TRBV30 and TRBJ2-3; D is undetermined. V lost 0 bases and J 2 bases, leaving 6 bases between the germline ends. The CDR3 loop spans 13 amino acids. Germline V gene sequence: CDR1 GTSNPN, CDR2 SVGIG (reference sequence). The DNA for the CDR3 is TGTGCCTGGAGTGTCAGAACCACAGATACGCAGTATTTT. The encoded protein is CAWSVRTTDTQYF.